This TCR beta chain was identified in a study of shared clonotypes between healthy human individuals. Study context: The donor pool was made up of two women and a few men aged 18 to 49.

A few counts support this clone. The antigen is unknown. Genomic DNA for unsorted samples was obtained from tens of millions of PBMCs. Findings and caveats of the study: The study drew on few donors, limiting represented genetic and exposure-history diversity.

Researchers sequenced unsorted PBMC DNA using ten immunoSEQ deep assay plates. TCRdb keeps only in-frame clones here, not all; method: immunoSEQ multiplex PCR. The sample records about 490,000 clones, over 65% being singletons. This CDR3 spans 16 amino acids. Trimming left V 2 bases short and J 5 bases short, with 16 bases between. Germline lookup yields CDR1 SGHKS and CDR2 YYEKEE (reference sequence). Sequencing was carried out using PBMCs. The chain has TRBV5-5 and TRBJ1-4; tentative D call: TRBD1 (6 bases). This receptor was identified in a woman between 40 and 50 years old in good health. Some clones in this sample may be carry-over from other donors' samples. The CDR3 bases are TGTGCCAGCAGCTTACATTACAGGGATAGAAATGAAAAACTGTTTTTT. It translates to CASSLHYRDRNEKLFF.